Sequencing of this T cell receptor (beta chain) was carried out in a study of cytomegalovirus exposure and HLA in healthy donors. Study observations and caveats: Many donors shared some public TCRs, even though most TCR sequences were rare. The study designated around 150 TCR beta chains cytomegalovirus-associated.

This clone was seen only a few times. Its antigen is currently unknown. The CDR3 sequence is 15 residues long. Between the trimmed V and J ends, which lost 4 bases and 7 bases, there was a span of 16 bases. The germline gives CDR1 MNHEY, CDR2 SMNVEV (reference sequence). Primers: 60 Vbeta forward and 13 Jbeta reverse. The protocol was immunoSEQ multiplex PCR, while the TCRdb copy is restricted to in-frame clones and leaves out a portion. There are approximately 180,000 clones in the sample; 12% occur only once, and approximately 8.3% lies in the top ten. The specimen was PBMCs. This receptor was taken from a man aged 50 or older in good health and CMV-seropositive. The chain employs TRBV27 and TRBJ2-2, with D tentatively TRBD2 (5 bases). The CDR3 DNA reads TGTGCCAGCAGTTCGCTTCTACGGAGGAACGGGGAGCTGTTTTTT. Amino acid sequence: CASSSLLRRNGELFF.